The rows below give T cell receptor beta chains drawn from one sample of a study of T cell repertoires in cytomegalovirus infection. TCRdb used MiXCR to reprocess the reads, holding one entry per CDR3 protein. The data contain about 130,000 distinct CDR3 sequences, roughly 25% of them singletons. For these TCRs, the target antigens are not known. Material for sequencing was PBMCs, sequenced either directly or after in vitro stimulation (not recorded which). Receptors were obtained from a human donor in good health (CMV status not recorded). Some clones in this sample may be carry-over from other donors' samples. Both conserved end residues are part of each CDR3. The order of the fields is V gene, D gene, J gene, clone size, CDR3 DNA, CDR3 protein. D genes are given only for firm matches. Only some rows state a clone size, as once, few, many or a class for expanded clones.

V gene: TRBV7-2
D gene: .
J gene: TRBJ1-1
clone size: .
CDR3 DNA: TGTGCCAGCTTATGGACCGGGGGGACTGAAGCTTTCTTT
CDR3 protein: CASLWTGGTEAFF

V gene: TRBV15
D gene: TRBD2
J gene: TRBJ2-3
clone size: .
CDR3 DNA: TGTGCCACCAGCGGGACTAGCGGCGTTACGCAGTATTTT
CDR3 protein: CATSGTSGVTQYF

V gene: TRBV6-5
D gene: TRBD1
J gene: TRBJ2-5
clone size: many
CDR3 DNA: TGTGCCAGCAGTTACCTGACAGGGGCAGAGACCCAGTACTTC
CDR3 protein: CASSYLTGAETQYF

V gene: TRBV7-2
D gene: TRBD1
J gene: TRBJ2-2
clone size: many
CDR3 DNA: TGTGCCAGCAGACCGGGACAGGGGTACACCGGGGAGCTGTTTTTT
CDR3 protein: CASRPGQGYTGELFF

V gene: TRBV19
D gene: .
J gene: TRBJ2-5
clone size: few
CDR3 DNA: TGTGCCAGTAAGAGGGGGGTGGGAGAGACCCAGTACTTC
CDR3 protein: CASKRGVGETQYF

V gene: TRBV19
D gene: .
J gene: TRBJ2-5
clone size: few
CDR3 DNA: TGTGCCAGTAGTAACACCCCAACTGAGACCCAGTACTTC
CDR3 protein: CASSNTPTETQYF

V gene: TRBV19
D gene: TRBD1
J gene: TRBJ1-2
clone size: .
CDR3 DNA: TGTGCCAGTAGTCCCCGGACAGGACCAAACTATGGCTACACCTTC
CDR3 protein: CASSPRTGPNYGYTF

V gene: TRBV7-2
D gene: .
J gene: TRBJ2-7
clone size: many
CDR3 DNA: TGTGCCAGCTCAGCTTCTGGGTCACTAACCTACGAGCAGTACTTC
CDR3 protein: CASSASGSLTYEQYF

V gene: TRBV6-5
D gene: TRBD2
J gene: TRBJ2-1
clone size: .
CDR3 DNA: TGTGCCAGCAGGCCCTTTGCGGGAGCCCCTTCCCGCAATGAGCAGTTCTTC
CDR3 protein: CASRPFAGAPSRNEQFF

V gene: TRBV4-3
D gene: .
J gene: TRBJ1-2
clone size: .
CDR3 DNA: TGCGCCAGCAGCCAATCCACTTGGAAGACGGAGAACTATGGCTACACCTTC
CDR3 protein: CASSQSTWKTENYGYTF

V gene: TRBV12-3/TRBV12-4
D gene: .
J gene: TRBJ1-1
clone size: few
CDR3 DNA: TGTGCCAGCAGTTTAGGACTGATGAACACTGAAGCTTTCTTT
CDR3 protein: CASSLGLMNTEAFF

V gene: TRBV15
D gene: .
J gene: TRBJ2-7
clone size: .
CDR3 DNA: TGTGCCACCAGCAGTCGTGGGGGACTCCGGGAGCAGTACTTC
CDR3 protein: CATSSRGGLREQYF

V gene: TRBV11-2
D gene: .
J gene: TRBJ2-2
clone size: .
CDR3 DNA: TGTGCCAGCAGCTTAGTTAACTTTAACACCGGGGAGCTGTTTTTT
CDR3 protein: CASSLVNFNTGELFF

V gene: TRBV6-2/TRBV6-3
D gene: .
J gene: TRBJ2-7
clone size: .
CDR3 DNA: TGTGCCAGCAGTTACTCAGGACTATACGAGCAGTACTTC
CDR3 protein: CASSYSGLYEQYF

V gene: TRBV7-7
D gene: TRBD1
J gene: TRBJ2-5
clone size: .
CDR3 DNA: TGTGCTAGCAGCTTCGGCGGGACAGGTGGGGAGACCCAGTACTTC
CDR3 protein: CASSFGGTGGETQYF

V gene: TRBV7-3
D gene: .
J gene: TRBJ2-3
clone size: many
CDR3 DNA: TGTGCCAGCAGCGTGGACAGTTATACGCAGTATTTT
CDR3 protein: CASSVDSYTQYF

V gene: TRBV7-2
D gene: TRBD2
J gene: TRBJ2-5
clone size: few
CDR3 DNA: TGTGCCAGCAGCCCCGGGAGGGCCCAGTACTTC
CDR3 protein: CASSPGRAQYF

V gene: TRBV18
D gene: TRBD2
J gene: TRBJ2-2
clone size: .
CDR3 DNA: TGTGCCAGCCCCGTTAGCGGGTCCAACACCGGGGAGCTGTTTTTT
CDR3 protein: CASPVSGSNTGELFF

V gene: TRBV20-1
D gene: .
J gene: TRBJ2-1
clone size: many
CDR3 DNA: TGCAGTGCTAGAGATCAACTCCTTGGTGAGCAGTTCTTC
CDR3 protein: CSARDQLLGEQFF

V gene: TRBV29-1
D gene: TRBD2
J gene: TRBJ2-1
clone size: .
CDR3 DNA: TGCAGCGTTGAAGAACCGGGACTAGCGAGATATGAGCAGTTCTTC
CDR3 protein: CSVEEPGLARYEQFF

V gene: TRBV27
D gene: .
J gene: TRBJ2-3
clone size: .
CDR3 DNA: TGTGCCAGCAGCCTCCGGGTCCAGTCAGATACGCAGTATTTT
CDR3 protein: CASSLRVQSDTQYF

V gene: TRBV7-2
D gene: .
J gene: TRBJ2-1
clone size: many
CDR3 DNA: TGTGCCAGCAGCCAAGACCGAAGCTCCTACAATGAGCAGTTCTTC
CDR3 protein: CASSQDRSSYNEQFF

V gene: TRBV10-3
D gene: .
J gene: TRBJ1-4
clone size: .
CDR3 DNA: TGTGCCAGTGGGAGCGCGCAAAATGAAAAACTGTTTTTT
CDR3 protein: CASGSAQNEKLFF

V gene: TRBV19
D gene: TRBD2
J gene: TRBJ2-1
clone size: .
CDR3 DNA: TGTGCCAGTAGTATATTAGCGGGAGGAGTCAATGAGCAGTTCTTC
CDR3 protein: CASSILAGGVNEQFF

V gene: TRBV2
D gene: .
J gene: TRBJ2-7
clone size: .
CDR3 DNA: TGTGCCAGCAGTGAAGGAATACAACTCGCCTACGAGCAGTACTTC
CDR3 protein: CASSEGIQLAYEQYF

V gene: TRBV7-8
D gene: .
J gene: TRBJ2-7
clone size: few
CDR3 DNA: TGTGCCAGCAGTCCACGCAGGGACAACTACGAGCAGTACTTC
CDR3 protein: CASSPRRDNYEQYF

V gene: TRBV5-4
D gene: .
J gene: TRBJ1-2
clone size: .
CDR3 DNA: TGTGCCAGCACCACAGGCATAACCTATGGCTACACCTTC
CDR3 protein: CASTTGITYGYTF

V gene: TRBV13
D gene: TRBD2
J gene: TRBJ2-1
clone size: few
CDR3 DNA: TGTGCCAGCAGCTCCCCGGGACTAGCGGGAGGTGGGGATGAGCAGTTCTTC
CDR3 protein: CASSSPGLAGGGDEQFF

V gene: TRBV28
D gene: .
J gene: TRBJ1-1
clone size: many
CDR3 DNA: TGTGCCAGCAGGCCGGGACACCAGGACACTGAAGCTTTCTTT
CDR3 protein: CASRPGHQDTEAFF

V gene: TRBV28
D gene: TRBD1
J gene: TRBJ1-5
clone size: medium-sized
CDR3 DNA: TGTGCCAGCAGTTCCCCCCCCCGGACAGGTTTCAATCAGCCCCAGCATTTT
CDR3 protein: CASSSPPRTGFNQPQHF

V gene: TRBV6-6
D gene: .
J gene: TRBJ2-1
clone size: .
CDR3 DNA: TGTGCCAGCACCCCTCCGGGCGGACACAATGAGCAGTTCTTC
CDR3 protein: CASTPPGGHNEQFF

V gene: TRBV28
D gene: .
J gene: TRBJ2-5
clone size: .
CDR3 DNA: TGTGCCAGCGGGGGACTTAAAGAGACCCAGTACTTC
CDR3 protein: CASGGLKETQYF

V gene: TRBV19
D gene: TRBD1
J gene: TRBJ2-7
clone size: few
CDR3 DNA: TGTGCCAGTAGTCCCGGGACAGGTTCCATCTACGAGCAGTACTTC
CDR3 protein: CASSPGTGSIYEQYF

V gene: TRBV29-1
D gene: TRBD2
J gene: TRBJ2-1
clone size: once
CDR3 DNA: TGCAGCGTTGGAGCTAGCGGGATAGGATACAATGAGCAGTTCTTC
CDR3 protein: CSVGASGIGYNEQFF

V gene: TRBV6-5
D gene: TRBD1
J gene: TRBJ1-6
clone size: .
CDR3 DNA: TGTGCCAGCAGTCTCGACGGACAGGGGGCTTCACCCCTCCACTTT
CDR3 protein: CASSLDGQGASPLHF

V gene: TRBV5-6
D gene: TRBD2
J gene: TRBJ2-7
clone size: .
CDR3 DNA: TGTGCCAGCAGTTTTGGACTAGCGGGGCCCTACGAGCAGTACTTC
CDR3 protein: CASSFGLAGPYEQYF

V gene: TRBV5-8
D gene: .
J gene: TRBJ1-2
clone size: .
CDR3 DNA: TGTGCCAGCAGCTTGATGTCGGGGCTTGGAGGCTACACCTTC
CDR3 protein: CASSLMSGLGGYTF

V gene: TRBV7-9
D gene: .
J gene: TRBJ2-2
clone size: few
CDR3 DNA: TGTGCCAGCAGCACGGAGCTCGACACCGGGGAGCTGTTTTTT
CDR3 protein: CASSTELDTGELFF

V gene: TRBV2
D gene: .
J gene: TRBJ2-5
clone size: .
CDR3 DNA: TGTGCCAGTACGTTACCGCAAGAGACCCAGTACTTC
CDR3 protein: CASTLPQETQYF

V gene: TRBV11-2
D gene: .
J gene: TRBJ2-1
clone size: .
CDR3 DNA: TGTGCCAGCAGCTCAATCGGGGGATCTCCTAACAATGAGCAGTTCTTC
CDR3 protein: CASSSIGGSPNNEQFF

V gene: TRBV4-1
D gene: TRBD2
J gene: TRBJ2-5
clone size: many
CDR3 DNA: TGCGCCAGCAGCCAGAACCAAATGAAACTAGCGGATCAAGAGACCCAGTACTTC
CDR3 protein: CASSQNQMKLADQETQYF

V gene: TRBV6-2/TRBV6-3
D gene: TRBD1
J gene: TRBJ2-2
clone size: many
CDR3 DNA: TGTGCCAGCAGCCCCACAGGGGGCATCACCGGGGAGCTGTTTTTT
CDR3 protein: CASSPTGGITGELFF

V gene: TRBV6-6
D gene: TRBD1
J gene: TRBJ1-1
clone size: .
CDR3 DNA: TGTGCCAGCAGTTACTCGAGGCCCCAGGGGGCTAAGGGCACTGAAGCTTTCTTT
CDR3 protein: CASSYSRPQGAKGTEAFF

V gene: TRBV20-1
D gene: .
J gene: TRBJ1-1
clone size: .
CDR3 DNA: TGCAGTGCTAGTGCACAGGGAGTAGGTACTGAAGCTTTCTTT
CDR3 protein: CSASAQGVGTEAFF

V gene: TRBV7-9
D gene: .
J gene: TRBJ2-2
clone size: .
CDR3 DNA: TGTGCCAGCCCCGGGATAGCGAGCACCGGGGAGCTGTTTTTT
CDR3 protein: CASPGIASTGELFF

V gene: TRBV7-6
D gene: TRBD1
J gene: TRBJ2-6
clone size: .
CDR3 DNA: TGTGCCAGCAGCCCGGGGACAGTTAACTCTGGGGCCAACGTCCTGACTTTC
CDR3 protein: CASSPGTVNSGANVLTF

V gene: TRBV2
D gene: .
J gene: TRBJ2-2
clone size: .
CDR3 DNA: TGTGCCAGCAGTGAACACACCGGGGAGCTGTTTTTT
CDR3 protein: CASSEHTGELFF

V gene: TRBV2
D gene: .
J gene: TRBJ1-1
clone size: .
CDR3 DNA: TGTGCCAGCAGTGTTTCGGGGGGCACTGAAGCTTTCTTT
CDR3 protein: CASSVSGGTEAFF

V gene: TRBV7-2
D gene: TRBD1
J gene: TRBJ1-2
clone size: few
CDR3 DNA: TGTGCCAGCAGCAATAGACAGGGAACCTATAACGGCTACACCTTC
CDR3 protein: CASSNRQGTYNGYTF

V gene: TRBV7-9
D gene: .
J gene: TRBJ2-3
clone size: few
CDR3 DNA: TGTGCCAGCAGCCCCCTCGCGCGGCAGGACCCAGATACGCAGTATTTT
CDR3 protein: CASSPLARQDPDTQYF

V gene: TRBV7-2
D gene: TRBD1
J gene: TRBJ1-5
clone size: many
CDR3 DNA: TGTGCCAGTTCAGGGGGCTACAATCAGCCCCAGCATTTT
CDR3 protein: CASSGGYNQPQHF

V gene: TRBV24-1
D gene: TRBD1
J gene: TRBJ2-7
clone size: few
CDR3 DNA: TGTGCCACCGGAGCATCCGGGACAGCTTCCTACGAGCAGTACTTC
CDR3 protein: CATGASGTASYEQYF

V gene: TRBV11-2
D gene: TRBD2
J gene: TRBJ2-3
clone size: many
CDR3 DNA: TGTGCCAGCAGCTTAGGACTAGCGGCCACAGATACGCAGTATTTT
CDR3 protein: CASSLGLAATDTQYF

V gene: TRBV9
D gene: .
J gene: TRBJ1-6
clone size: .
CDR3 DNA: TGTGCCAGCAGCGTAGATGTGGGCCTTAATTCACCCCTCCACTTT
CDR3 protein: CASSVDVGLNSPLHF

V gene: TRBV6-1
D gene: TRBD1
J gene: TRBJ2-2
clone size: .
CDR3 DNA: TGTGCCAGCAAAAAGACAGGGGGAACCACCGGGGAGCTGTTTTTT
CDR3 protein: CASKKTGGTTGELFF

V gene: TRBV6-5
D gene: .
J gene: TRBJ1-1
clone size: few
CDR3 DNA: TGTGCCAGCAGTTACTCGAGGGCAGGGTTGGTGAACACTGAAGCTTTCTTT
CDR3 protein: CASSYSRAGLVNTEAFF